These 30 T cell receptor beta chains came from one sample sequenced in a study of T-cell memory formation after mild COVID-19. Each CDR3 protein is one row after TCRdb ran MiXCR on the 5' RACE reads. The sample consists of 100,000 to 140,000 distinct CDR3 sequences, about 15% of them appearing once. The material sequenced was PBMCs or a T cell subset sorted from them (not recorded which). These TCRs come from a man aged 18-30 years who had mild COVID-19 (a few samples of this study predate the infection). Cell type and time point are not known.

J is TRBJ2-7 and V is TRBV5-4, with a weak D call TRBD2 (5 bases). Germline-derived CDR1 and CDR2 are SGHNT and YYREEE (reference sequence). The CDR3 is made up of 15 amino acids. V lost 0 bases to trimming and J lost 2 bases, with 12 bases between them. The CDR3 reads CASSLGAGGTYEQYV. The CDR3 DNA reads TGTGCCAGCAGCTTGGGGGCGGGTGGGACCTACGAGCAGTACGTC.

V usage is TRBV4-3 and J usage is TRBJ2-2; a possible D gene is TRBD1 (5 bases). CDR1 and CDR2 (germline): LGHNA, YSLEER. The V and J ends lost 3 bases and 4 bases respectively, with 12 bases between them. The CDR3 spans 15 residues. CDR3 amino acids: CASSQTARSTGELFF. The DNA for the CDR3 is TGCGCCAGCAGCCAGACAGCCCGAAGCACCGGGGAGCTGTTTTTT.

A few counts support this clonotype. The rearrangement joins TRBV7-6 to TRBJ2-1; the D is unclear. V lost 2 bases and J 8 bases, leaving 7 bases between the germline ends. Germline V CDR1 and CDR2: SGHVS, FNYEAQ. The CDR3 contains 12 residues. CDR3 DNA sequence: TGTGCCAGCAGCTTAACAAGGCATGAGCAGTTCTTC. Protein: CASSLTRHEQFF.

This clonotype has more than one count but fewer than ten. V gene TRBV15 combines with J gene TRBJ1-6, with D possibly TRBD1 on 6 matching bases. In germline, CDR1 is LNHNV, CDR2 YYDKDF (reference sequence). The V end was cut by 3 bases, the J end by 7 bases, with 13 bases between. The CDR3 is 15 residues long. The chain's CDR3 is CATSSSRGRNSPLHF. The CDR3 DNA sequence: TGTGCCACCAGCAGCTCTCGGGGGCGGAATTCACCCCTCCACTTT.

This chain links TRBV6-5 with TRBJ2-5; D is undetermined. V lost 10 bases, J lost 5 bases, and 14 bases lay in between. Germline assignment: CDR1 MNHEY and CDR2 SVGAGI. The CDR3 contains 12 residues. CDR3 coding DNA: TGTGCCAATCATTGTAGGGCTGAGACCCAGTACTTC. It specifies CANHCRAETQYF.

V and J are TRBV7-9 and TRBJ2-7; 8 nucleotides align to TRBD1. The CDR3 length is 13 residues. Trimming at V came to 5 bases and at J to 10 bases, leaving 10 bases not matched to a gene. The germline gives CDR1 SEHNR, CDR2 FQNEAQ (reference sequence). CDR3 sequence (DNA): TGTGCCAGCAGCCCCGGAGGACAGGGCCTACAGTACGTC. It specifies CASSPGGQGLQYV.

Only a few counts were recorded for this clonotype. V and J are TRBV27 and TRBJ2-1; no firm D call. Trimming stripped 4 bases from V and 1 base from J, with 11 bases between. This CDR3 spans 15 amino acids. Germline lookup yields CDR1 MNHEY and CDR2 SMNVEV (reference sequence). The CDR3 sequence is CASSSGYESYNEQFF. CDR3 bases: TGTGCCAGCAGTTCCGGGTACGAGTCCTACAATGAGCAGTTCTTC.

This sequence joins TRBV7-9 and TRBJ2-3; perhaps TRBD1 as D (5 bases). Germline assignment: CDR1 SEHNR and CDR2 FQNEAQ (reference sequence). There are 13 residues in the CDR3. With 5 bases removed from V and 4 bases from J, the gap between germline ends came to 10 bases. CDR3 bases: TGTGCCAGCAGCGCGCAGGGTTCAGATACGCAGTATTTT. This encodes CASSAQGSDTQYF.

There are many counts of this clonotype. The chain has TRBV29-1 and TRBJ2-7, with no clear D. CDR3 length equals 12 residues. CDR1 and CDR2 (germline): SQVTM, ANQGSEA. Deletions cut 0 bases from V and 0 bases from J, with 3 bases between. In nucleotides, the CDR3 is TGCAGCGTTGAAGATCTCTCCTACGAGCAGTACTTC. Its translation: CSVEDLSYEQYF.

The chain links TRBV6-2 or TRBV6-3 to TRBJ1-2; D unclear. Per the germline V gene, CDR1 is MNHEY and CDR2 is SVGEGT. V was cut by 2 bases and J by 6 bases, with 7 bases left in between. The CDR3 runs 12 residues. As DNA, the CDR3 is TGTGCCAGCAGTTACCCGGACCATGGCTACACCTTC. Protein product: CASSYPDHGYTF.

This chain links TRBV4-1 with TRBJ2-2, with TRBD2 matching 10 bases. Per the germline V gene, CDR1 is MGHRA and CDR2 is YSYEKL. J lost 7 bases, V lost 4 bases, and 9 bases had no gene match. The CDR3 length is 16 residues. Written as DNA, the CDR3 is TGCGCCAGCAGCCCGAGCCTAGCGGGGGCCGGCGGGGAGCTGTTTTTT. It encodes CASSPSLAGAGGELFF.

The CDR3 sequence: CASSPSSGTGPGEQYF. CDR3 coding DNA: TGTGCCAGCAGCCCTAGCTCCGGGACAGGACCCGGCGAGCAGTACTTC. This sequence joins TRBV7-6 and TRBJ2-7; the match to TRBD1 covers 8 bases. Trimming at V came to 5 bases and at J to 6 bases, leaving 15 bases not matched to a gene. Germline V lookup: CDR1 SGHVS, CDR2 FNYEAQ. The CDR3 sequence is 16 residues long.

This clonotype was seen at least ten times. The chain combines TRBV6-5 with TRBJ2-2; 11 bases line up with TRBD1. Germline values: CDR1 MNHEY, CDR2 SVGAGI. There are 15 residues in the CDR3. The V gene end was trimmed by 5 bases and the J gene end by 7 bases; junction bases not matched to a gene: 6. CDR3 in amino acids: CASSQDRGPGGELFF. The DNA for the CDR3 is TGTGCCAGCAGTCAGGACAGGGGGCCAGGCGGGGAGCTGTTTTTT.

The rearrangement uses TRBV6-5 and TRBJ1-5, with D possibly TRBD1 on 6 matching bases. The germline CDR1 and CDR2 sequences are MNHEY and SVGAGI. The CDR3 is made up of 15 amino acids. V was pared by 5 bases and J by 0 bases, with 11 bases between. CDR3 in amino acids: CASSSLGGSNQPQHF. In nucleotides, the CDR3 is TGTGCCAGCAGTAGCCTAGGGGGTAGCAATCAGCCCCAGCATTTT.

This chain joins TRBV6-5 and TRBJ2-5, with 7 bases lining up with TRBD1. The trim removed 6 bases at V and 4 bases at J, leaving 8 bases unmatched. CDR1 and CDR2 (germline): MNHEY, SVGAGI. This CDR3 has 14 residues. The CDR3 region has the DNA TGTGCCAGCAGAAAAGAGGGGGCTCGAGAGACCCAGTACTTC. Translation gives CASRKEGARETQYF.

This clonotype was seen just once. This sequence may be a read error, since a much larger clone differs from it by one base. J is TRBJ1-1 and V is TRBV2; TRBD1 matches 7 bases. Trimming at V came to 2 bases and at J to 1 base, leaving 7 bases not matched to a gene. This CDR3 region has 16 residues. The germline V gene has CDR1 SNHLY and CDR2 FYNNEI. The CDR3 reads CASSEWTGLKNTEAFF. The CDR3 DNA reads TGTGCCAGCAGTGAATGGACAGGCCTTAAGAACACTGAAGCTTTCTTT.

This clonotype was counted a few times. This sequence joins TRBV6-2 or TRBV6-3 and TRBJ1-5; D gene uncertain. This CDR3 comprises 17 residues. CDR1 is MNHEY and CDR2 is SVGEGT in the germline V gene. Trimming took 6 bases from V and 0 from J, leaving 18 bases between them. CDR3 DNA: TGTGCCAGCAGCCCCAGGCGGGAGGGATATAGCAATCAGCCCCAGCATTTT. As protein: CASSPRREGYSNQPQHF.

This clonotype has a handful of counts. The chain couples TRBV5-5 to TRBJ2-2; TRBD1 aligns across 8 bases. Germline-derived CDR1 and CDR2 are SGHKS and YYEKEE (reference sequence). Trimming cost V 10 bases and J 4 bases; bases outside gene matches: 0. This CDR3 spans 11 amino acids. The CDR3 bases are TGTGCCGGACAGGGCACCGGGGAGCTGTTTTTT. Amino acids: CAGQGTGELFF.

The gene calls are TRBV7-9 and TRBJ1-1; D uncertain. Per the germline V gene, CDR1 is SEHNR and CDR2 is FQNEAQ (reference sequence). CDR3 length: 12 amino acids. The ends were cut back, 1 base at V and 6 bases at J, with 6 bases in the middle. The CDR3 here is CASSLEPPEAFF. In DNA form, the CDR3 reads TGTGCCAGCAGCTTAGAGCCCCCTGAAGCTTTCTTT. The full variable domain, in which reference TRBV7-9 and TRBJ1-1 provide the parts outside the CDR3, is DTGVSQNPRHKITKRGQNVTFRCDPISEHNRLYWYRQTLGQGPEFLTYFQNEAQLEKSRLLSDRFSAERPKGSFSTLEIQRTEQGDSAMYLCASSLEPPEAFFGQGTRLTVV.

In its sample, this clonotype was seen a few times. The chain couples TRBV4-1 to TRBJ2-2, with D perhaps matching TRBD2 (6 bases). The length of the CDR3 is 18 residues. The ends were cut back, 0 bases at V and 0 bases at J, with 14 bases in the middle. CDR1 MGHRA and CDR2 YSYEKL come from the germline V gene. This CDR3 is CASSQDWVSGPNTGELFF. CDR3 DNA sequence: TGCGCCAGCAGCCAAGATTGGGTGAGCGGGCCGAACACCGGGGAGCTGTTTTTT.

This clonotype has more than one count but fewer than ten. The rearrangement joins TRBV4-2 to TRBJ2-1; 13 nucleotides line up with TRBD2. V lost 2 bases to trimming and J lost 5 bases; unmatched junction nucleotides: 9. There are 18 residues in the CDR3. Germline-derived CDR1 and CDR2 are LGHNA and YNFKEQ. In DNA, the CDR3 is TGTGCCAGCAGCCAATTGCCCGGACTAGCGGGGGATGACAATGAGCAGTTCTTC. Translating gives CASSQLPGLAGDDNEQFF.

This clonotype was seen once. The chain uses TRBV6-6 and TRBJ1-1, with 7 bases matching TRBD1. This CDR3 region has 16 residues. The ends lost 6 bases at V and 0 bases at J; junction bases unmatched: 10. Germline values: CDR1 MNHNY, CDR2 SVGAGI (reference sequence). CDR3 DNA: TGTGCCAGCAGCACCCAGGGACAGCGGATGAACACTGAAGCTTTCTTT. It translates to CASSTQGQRMNTEAFF.

This sequence joins TRBV6-2 or TRBV6-3 and TRBJ2-5; unclear D gene. The germline V gene has CDR1 MNHEY and CDR2 SVGEGT. The ends were cut back, 8 bases at V and 5 bases at J, with 12 bases in the middle. The CDR3 totals 12 residues. The CDR3 DNA follows: TGTGCCAGCCTCACCGCGCCGGAGACCCAGTACTTC. Its translation: CASLTAPETQYF.

The chain joins TRBV6-5 to TRBJ2-3; D possibly matches TRBD1 or TRBD2 (6 bases each). The CDR3 consists of 12 residues. V dropped 6 bases and J dropped 8 bases, with 12 bases sitting between them. CDR1 is MNHEY, CDR2 SVGAGI, per germline. The CDR3 coding sequence is TGTGCCAGCAGCGAAGGGGGGAGTACGCAGTATTTT. It encodes CASSEGGSTQYF.

The V gene is TRBV5-1, the J gene TRBJ1-2, with D unresolved. With 1 base removed from V and 4 bases from J, the gap between germline ends came to 23 bases. The CDR3 contains 18 residues. Germline CDR1 is SGHRS and CDR2 is YFSETQ. The CDR3 DNA is TGCGCCAGCAGCTTGTATTGGCCCCGGCCCGATCGCTTCTATGGCTACACCTTC. The encoded protein is CASSLYWPRPDRFYGYTF.

The V gene is TRBV9, the J gene TRBJ2-7; 7 bases map to TRBD1. The V gene's germline CDR1 is SGDLS and CDR2 YYNGEE. The CDR3 has 14 amino acids. The junction had 4 bases not matched to a gene; V was cut back by 2 bases and J by 2 bases. CDR3 in DNA: TGTGCCAGCAGCGTGCAACAGGGGCCCTACGAGCAGTACTTC. Protein: CASSVQQGPYEQYF.

Ten or more counts support this clonotype. CDR3: CASSSRVGSEQFF. CDR3 DNA sequence: TGTGCCAGCAGTTCGAGGGTAGGGAGTGAGCAGTTCTTC. The rearrangement joins TRBV6-2 or TRBV6-3 to TRBJ2-1; D is perhaps TRBD2 (5 bases). V shed 4 bases and J shed 9 bases, with 13 bases lying between them. The germline V gene encodes CDR1 MNHEY and CDR2 SVGEGT. This CDR3 is 13 amino acids long.

In its sample, this clonotype was seen a few times. The chain uses TRBV11-2 and TRBJ2-3, with D tentatively TRBD2 (5 bases). This CDR3 region has 11 residues. Germline lookup yields CDR1 SGHAT and CDR2 FQNNGV. Trimming removed 8 bases from V and 9 bases from J, with 12 bases in between. The CDR3 is CASLALETQYF. In DNA, the CDR3 is TGTGCCAGCTTAGCGCTAGAGACGCAGTATTTT.

The CDR3 is CASSLPDRVYEQYF. CDR3 nucleotide sequence: TGCGCCAGCAGCCTTCCAGACAGGGTCTACGAGCAGTACTTC. The chain uses TRBV4-1 and TRBJ2-7; 7 nucleotides line up with TRBD1. The V gene end was trimmed by 4 bases and the J gene end by 3 bases; junction bases not matched to a gene: 6. Germline CDR1 and CDR2: MGHRA and YSYEKL. This CDR3 comprises 14 residues.

This chain connects TRBV25-1 to TRBJ1-6; 7 bases fit TRBD1. CDR1 and CDR2 from the germline V gene are MGHDK and SYGVNS. The CDR3 covers 16 residues. V was clipped by 4 bases and J by 5 bases; unmatched bases: 8. The DNA of the CDR3 is TGTGCCAGCAGTGGAACAGGGGATGTCCATAATTCACCCCTCCACTTT. It specifies CASSGTGDVHNSPLHF.